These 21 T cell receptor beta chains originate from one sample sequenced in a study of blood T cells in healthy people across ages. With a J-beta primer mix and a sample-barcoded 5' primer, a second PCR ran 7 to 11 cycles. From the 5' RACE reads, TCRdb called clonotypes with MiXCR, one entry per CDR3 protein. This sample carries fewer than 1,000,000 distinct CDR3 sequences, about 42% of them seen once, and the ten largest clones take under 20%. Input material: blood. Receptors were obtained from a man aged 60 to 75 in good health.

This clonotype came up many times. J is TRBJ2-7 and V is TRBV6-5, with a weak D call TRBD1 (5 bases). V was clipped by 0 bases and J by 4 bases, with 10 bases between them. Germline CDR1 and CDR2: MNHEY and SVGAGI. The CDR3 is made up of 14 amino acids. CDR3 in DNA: TGTGCCAGCAGTTACTCAGGCAGGGTATACGAGCAGTACTTC. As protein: CASSYSGRVYEQYF.

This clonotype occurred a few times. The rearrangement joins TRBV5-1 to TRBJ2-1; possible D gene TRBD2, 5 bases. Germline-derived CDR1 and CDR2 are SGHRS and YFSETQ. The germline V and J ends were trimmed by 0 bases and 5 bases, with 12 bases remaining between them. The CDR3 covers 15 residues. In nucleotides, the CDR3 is TGCGCCAGCAGCTTGGTAGGGAGAGAGGACAATGAGCAGTTCTTC. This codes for CASSLVGREDNEQFF.

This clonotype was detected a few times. CDR3 region: CASSLNSNEQFF. The DNA of the CDR3 is TGCGCCAGCAGCTTAAACAGTAATGAGCAGTTCTTC. The chain uses TRBV5-1 and TRBJ2-1; no clear D. Germline assignment: CDR1 SGHRS and CDR2 YFSETQ. The CDR3 is 12 amino acids. Trimming stripped 2 bases from V and 7 bases from J, with 7 bases between. Together with reference TRBV5-1 and TRBJ2-1, the CDR3 gives the full variable domain: KAGVTQTPRYLIKTRGQQVTLSCSPISGHRSVSWYQQTPGQGLQFLFEYFSETQRNKGNFPGRFSGRQFSNSRSEMNVSTLELGDSALYLCASSLNSNEQFFGPGTRLTVL.

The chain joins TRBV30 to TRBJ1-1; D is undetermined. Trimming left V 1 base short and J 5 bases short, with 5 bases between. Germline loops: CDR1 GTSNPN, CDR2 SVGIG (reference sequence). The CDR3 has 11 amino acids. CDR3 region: CAWSGTTEAFF. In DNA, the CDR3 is TGTGCCTGGAGTGGGACGACTGAAGCTTTCTTT.

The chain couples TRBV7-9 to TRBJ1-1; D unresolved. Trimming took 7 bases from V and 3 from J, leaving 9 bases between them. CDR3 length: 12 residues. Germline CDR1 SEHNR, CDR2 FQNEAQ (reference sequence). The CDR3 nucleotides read TGTGCCAGCATCGCCAGAGACACTGAAGCTTTCTTT. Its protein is CASIARDTEAFF.

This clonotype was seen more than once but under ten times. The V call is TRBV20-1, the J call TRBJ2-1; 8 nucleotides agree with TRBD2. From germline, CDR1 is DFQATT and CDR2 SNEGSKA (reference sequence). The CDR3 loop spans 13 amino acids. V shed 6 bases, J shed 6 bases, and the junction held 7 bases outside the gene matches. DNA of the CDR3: TGCAGTGCCACTAGCGGTGTGGGCAATGAGCAGTTCTTC. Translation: CSATSGVGNEQFF.

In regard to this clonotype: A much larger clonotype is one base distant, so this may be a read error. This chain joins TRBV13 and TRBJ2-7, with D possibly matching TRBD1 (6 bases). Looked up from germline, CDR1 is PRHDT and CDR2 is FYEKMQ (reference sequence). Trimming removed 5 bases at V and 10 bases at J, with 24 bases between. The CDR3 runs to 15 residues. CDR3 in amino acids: CASSPQGRAEEIQYF. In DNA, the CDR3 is TGTGCCAGCAGCCCACAGGGAAGGGCGGAGGAGATCCAGTACTTC. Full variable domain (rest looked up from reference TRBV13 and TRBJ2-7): AAGVIQSPRHLIKEKRETATLKCYPIPRHDTVYWYQQGPGQDPQFLISFYEKMQSDKGSIPDRFSAQQFSDYHSELNMSSLELGDSALYFCASSPQGRAEEIQYFGPGTRLTVT.

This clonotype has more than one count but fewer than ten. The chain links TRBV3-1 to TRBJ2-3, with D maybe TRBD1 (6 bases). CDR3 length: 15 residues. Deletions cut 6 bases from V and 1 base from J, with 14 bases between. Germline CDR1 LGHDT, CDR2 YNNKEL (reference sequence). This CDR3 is CASRLQGAGTDTQYF. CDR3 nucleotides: TGTGCCAGCAGACTACAGGGAGCTGGCACAGATACGCAGTATTTT.

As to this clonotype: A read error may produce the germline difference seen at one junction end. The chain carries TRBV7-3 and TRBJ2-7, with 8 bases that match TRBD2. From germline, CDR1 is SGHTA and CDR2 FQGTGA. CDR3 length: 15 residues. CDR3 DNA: TGTGCCAGCAGCCTAGGGCCTAGCGGGTCCTACGAGCGGTACTTC. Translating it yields CASSLGPSGSYERYF. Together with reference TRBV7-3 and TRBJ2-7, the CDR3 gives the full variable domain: GAGVSQTPSNKVTEKGKYVELRCDPISGHTALYWYRQSLGQGPEFLIYFQGTGAADDSGLPNDRFFAVRPEGSVSTLKIQRTERGDSAVYLCASSLGPSGSYERYFGPGTRLTVT.

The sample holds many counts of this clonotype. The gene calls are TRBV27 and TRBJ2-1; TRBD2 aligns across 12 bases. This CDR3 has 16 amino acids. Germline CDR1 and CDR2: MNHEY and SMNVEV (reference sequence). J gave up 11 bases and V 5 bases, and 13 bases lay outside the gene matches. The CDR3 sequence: CASSPGLAGSQMKQFF. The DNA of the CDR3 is TGTGCCAGCAGTCCCGGACTAGCGGGGAGTCAAATGAAGCAGTTCTTC.

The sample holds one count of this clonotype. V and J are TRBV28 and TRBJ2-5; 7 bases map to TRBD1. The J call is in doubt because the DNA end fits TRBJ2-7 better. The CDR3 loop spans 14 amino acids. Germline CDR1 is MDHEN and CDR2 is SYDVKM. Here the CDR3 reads CASRLGGETYEQYF. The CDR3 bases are TGTGCCAGCCGATTAGGGGGCGAGACCTACGAGCAGTACTTC.

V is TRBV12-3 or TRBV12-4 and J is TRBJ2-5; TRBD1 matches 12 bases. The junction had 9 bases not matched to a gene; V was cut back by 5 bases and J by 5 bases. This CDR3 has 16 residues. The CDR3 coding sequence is TGTGCCAGCAGTATCCCGGGACAGGGGGCCTGGGAGACCCAGTACTTC. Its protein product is CASSIPGQGAWETQYF.

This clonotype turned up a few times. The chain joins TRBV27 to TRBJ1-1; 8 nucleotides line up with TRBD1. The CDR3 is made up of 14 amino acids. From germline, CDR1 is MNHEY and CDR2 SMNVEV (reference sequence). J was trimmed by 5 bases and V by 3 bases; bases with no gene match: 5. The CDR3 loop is CASSFPTGGTEAFF. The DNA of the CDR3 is TGTGCCAGCAGTTTTCCCACAGGGGGAACTGAAGCTTTCTTT.

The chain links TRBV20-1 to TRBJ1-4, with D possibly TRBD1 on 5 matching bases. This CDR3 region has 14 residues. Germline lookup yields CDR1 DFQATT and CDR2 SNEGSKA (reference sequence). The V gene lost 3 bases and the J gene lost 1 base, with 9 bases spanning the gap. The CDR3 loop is CSARGGGTNEKLFF. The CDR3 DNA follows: TGCAGTGCTAGGGGGGGGGGAACTAATGAAAAACTGTTTTTT.

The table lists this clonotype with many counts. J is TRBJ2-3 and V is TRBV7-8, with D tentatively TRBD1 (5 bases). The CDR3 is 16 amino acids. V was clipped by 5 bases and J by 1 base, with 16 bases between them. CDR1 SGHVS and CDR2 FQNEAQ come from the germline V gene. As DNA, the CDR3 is TGTGCCAGCAGCCCCAGACAGCGTTATGGCACAGATACGCAGTATTTT. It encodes CASSPRQRYGTDTQYF.

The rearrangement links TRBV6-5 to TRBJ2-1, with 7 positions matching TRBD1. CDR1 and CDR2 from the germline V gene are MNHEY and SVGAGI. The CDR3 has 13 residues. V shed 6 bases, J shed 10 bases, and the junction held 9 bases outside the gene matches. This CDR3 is CASRVGQRYEQFF. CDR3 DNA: TGTGCCAGCAGAGTGGGACAGCGCTACGAGCAGTTCTTC.

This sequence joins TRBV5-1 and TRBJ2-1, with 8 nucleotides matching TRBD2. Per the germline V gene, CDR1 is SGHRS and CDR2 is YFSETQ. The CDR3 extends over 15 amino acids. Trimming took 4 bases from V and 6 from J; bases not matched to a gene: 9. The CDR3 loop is CASSPTGGGCNEQFF. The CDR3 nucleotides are TGCGCCAGCAGCCCCACCGGGGGGGGGTGCAATGAGCAGTTCTTC.

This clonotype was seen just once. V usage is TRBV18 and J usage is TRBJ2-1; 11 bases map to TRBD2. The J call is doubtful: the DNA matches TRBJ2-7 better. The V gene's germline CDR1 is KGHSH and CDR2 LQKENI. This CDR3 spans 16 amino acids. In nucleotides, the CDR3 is TGTGCCAGCTCGCAGAGACTAGCGGGGTCCTACAATGAGCAGTACTTC. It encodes CASSQRLAGSYNEQYF.

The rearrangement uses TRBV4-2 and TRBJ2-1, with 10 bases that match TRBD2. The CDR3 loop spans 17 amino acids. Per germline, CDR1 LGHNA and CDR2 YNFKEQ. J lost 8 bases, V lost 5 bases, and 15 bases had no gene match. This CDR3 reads CASSSRLLAGGVYEQFF. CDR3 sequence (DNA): TGTGCCAGCAGCTCTCGCCTCTTAGCGGGGGGTGTATATGAGCAGTTCTTC.

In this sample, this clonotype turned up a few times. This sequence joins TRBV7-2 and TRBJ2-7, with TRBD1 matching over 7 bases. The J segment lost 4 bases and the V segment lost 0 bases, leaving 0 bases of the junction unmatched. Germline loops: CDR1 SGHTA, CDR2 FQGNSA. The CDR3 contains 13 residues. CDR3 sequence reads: CASSLADRYEQYF. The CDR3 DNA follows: TGTGCCAGCAGCTTAGCGGACAGGTACGAGCAGTACTTC.

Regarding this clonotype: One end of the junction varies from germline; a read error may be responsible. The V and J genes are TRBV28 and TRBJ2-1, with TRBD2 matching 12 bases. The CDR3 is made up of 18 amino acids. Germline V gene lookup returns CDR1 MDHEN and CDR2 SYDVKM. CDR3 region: CASSRTSGGPSSYSEQFF. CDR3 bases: TGTGCCAGCAGTCGTACTAGCGGGGGGCCCAGCTCCTACAGTGAGCAGTTCTTC.